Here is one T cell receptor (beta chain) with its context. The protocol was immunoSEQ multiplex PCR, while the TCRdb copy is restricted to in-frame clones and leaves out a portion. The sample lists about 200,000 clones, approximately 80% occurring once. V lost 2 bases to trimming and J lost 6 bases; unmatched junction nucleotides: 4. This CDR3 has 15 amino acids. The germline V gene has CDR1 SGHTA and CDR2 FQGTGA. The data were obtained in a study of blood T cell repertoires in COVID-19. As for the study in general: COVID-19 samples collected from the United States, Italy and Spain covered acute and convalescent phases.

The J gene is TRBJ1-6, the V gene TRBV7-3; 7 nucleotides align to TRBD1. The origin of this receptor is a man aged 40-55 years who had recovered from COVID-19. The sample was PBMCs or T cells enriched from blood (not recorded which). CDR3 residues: CASSLLAGGNSPLHF. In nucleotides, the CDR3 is TGTGCCAGCAGCTTATTGGCAGGGGGTAATTCACCCCTCCACTTT. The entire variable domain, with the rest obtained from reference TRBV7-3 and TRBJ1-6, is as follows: GAGVSQTPSNKVTEKGKYVELRCDPISGHTALYWYRQSLGQGPEFLIYFQGTGAADDSGLPNDRFFAVRPEGSVSTLKIQRTERGDSAVYLCASSLLAGGNSPLHFGNGTRLTVT.